The TCR beta chain described here comes from a study of siplizumab effects on memory and regulatory T cells. Overall study: Mixed lymphocyte reactions were matched in twos, containing siplizumab at around 1 ug/mL or lacking drug.

Germline V gene data show CDR1 as MNHEY and CDR2 as SMNVEV (reference sequence). V was shortened by 1 base and J by 2 bases, with 9 bases between the two germline ends. The CDR3 totals 15 residues. Remarks on this clone: Antigen specificity is unknown.

The authors kept the mixed lymphocyte reaction cells in coculture at 37°C for six to seven days. Sequencing was performed with immunoSEQ multiplex PCR; in TCRdb, only in-frame clones are kept and a portion is missing. The sample shows roughly 10,000 clones, 43% of them seen only once. The chain recombines TRBV27 with TRBJ2-1; maybe TRBD2 (5 bases). This TCR was sampled from a human donor in good health; the cells came from an allogeneic mixed lymphocyte reaction. The source material was CFSE-low (dividing) CD8+ T cells sorted from an allogeneic mixed lymphocyte reaction. The DNA for the CDR3 is TGTGCCAGCAGTTTATTGGGAGTCGCCTACAATGAGCAGTTCTTC. Protein: CASSLLGVAYNEQFF.